The T cell receptor (beta chain) under discussion was sequenced for a study of post-analysis software for immune sequencing data. As for the study in general: Disease courses included relapsing-remitting, secondary progressive and progressive-relapsing multiple sclerosis.

V was cut by 0 bases and J by 0 bases, with 6 bases left in between. The germline CDR1 and CDR2 sequences are LNHNV and YYDKDF (reference sequence). The CDR3 runs to 16 residues. For this clonotype: Its antigen is not identified.

General study findings and limits: TRBV segments more frequent in patients than in controls numbered five and included TRBV5-6, TRBV5-1 and TRBV20-1. The authors found that F measure strongly co-clustered same-batch samples. Multiple sclerosis patients had significantly lower normalized Chao1 diversity than controls.

cDNA libraries of TCR beta carried unique molecular identifiers. TCRdb re-called the PCR reads with MiXCR, one entry per CDR3 protein. This table has about 770,000 distinct CDR3 sequences, about half appearing once. The clonotype comes from a girl aged 10 to 17 with multiple sclerosis. The gene calls are TRBV15 and TRBJ2-6; D call uncertain. Source material: blood. The DNA for the CDR3 is TGTGCCACCAGCAGAGAAGACATCTCTGGGGCCAACGTCCTGACTTTC. As protein: CATSREDISGANVLTF.